What follows are 25 T cell receptor beta chains derived from one specimen sequenced in a study of blood T cell repertoires in COVID-19 (dated by TCRdb to between 2020 and 2021). Libraries were made using the immunoSEQ multiplex PCR assay. TCRdb holds this immuneACCESS table with in-frame rearrangements only. Some clones are missing; in checked studies, unresolved V genes explain under half, and the rest has no known cause. Counted in this sample were 130,000 to 150,000 clones; under 90% of them appeared once. The leading ten clones occupy less than 50% of the sample. Specimen: peripheral blood. These receptors were obtained from a human donor in a cohort sampled during active COVID-19.

The V call is TRBV4-2, the J call TRBJ2-1; TRBD1 matches 10 bases. With 5 bases clipped from V and 7 bases from J, the junction kept 5 bases outside the gene matches. The CDR3 extends over 14 amino acids. Germline values: CDR1 LGHNA, CDR2 YNFKEQ. CDR3 protein: CASSSRDRGNEQFF. The CDR3 DNA reads as TGTGCCAGCAGCTCTCGGGACAGGGGTAATGAGCAGTTCTTC.

CDR3 in amino acids: CAIRTGSLNTEAFF. The CDR3 DNA is TGTGCCATCAGAACCGGGTCGTTGAACACTGAAGCTTTCTTT. The gene calls are TRBV10-3 and TRBJ1-1, with D uncertain. With 6 bases removed from V and 0 bases from J, the gap between germline ends came to 11 bases. The germline V gene has CDR1 ENHRY and CDR2 SYGVKD. This CDR3 comprises 14 residues.

The chain uses TRBV9 and TRBJ2-5; 8 nucleotides line up with TRBD1. The V gene end was trimmed by 2 bases and the J gene end by 2 bases; junction bases not matched to a gene: 5. This CDR3 spans 15 amino acids. Germline CDR1 reads SGDLS; CDR2 reads YYNGEE. CDR3 DNA sequence: TGTGCCAGCAGCGTCGGACAGGGAGAGCAAGAGACCCAGTACTTC. Translating it yields CASSVGQGEQETQYF. Full variable domain (rest looked up from reference TRBV9 and TRBJ2-5): DSGVTQTPKHLITATGQRVTLRCSPRSGDLSVYWYQQSLDQGLQFLIQYYNGEERAKGNILERFSAQQFPDLHSELNLSSLELGDSALYFCASSVGQGEQETQYFGPGTRLLVL.

V usage is TRBV7-6 and J usage is TRBJ2-3; 7 bases are a match to TRBD2. Germline trimming cut 8 bases from V and 2 bases from J; bases unmatched to any gene: 13. Germline V gene sequence: CDR1 SGHVS, CDR2 FNYEAQ. This CDR3 has 16 amino acids. The CDR3 DNA reads TGTGCCAGCGGCCCGCTCCTTGCGGGGGACACAGATACGCAGTATTTT. Translated: CASGPLLAGDTDTQYF.

The DNA of the CDR3 is TGTGCCAGTAGTGTGGCTAGCGGGGGGTCTTTCTACGAGCAGTACTTC. Its protein product is CASSVASGGSFYEQYF. The chain links TRBV19 to TRBJ2-7, with 11 nucleotides matching TRBD2. Germline-derived CDR1 and CDR2 are LNHDA and SQIVND (reference sequence). This CDR3 spans 16 amino acids. The J segment lost 3 bases and the V segment lost 5 bases, leaving 9 bases of the junction unmatched.

This clone was observed a single time. This rearrangement joins TRBV28 to TRBJ1-2, with TRBD1 identical over 12 bases. J lost 6 bases, V lost 3 bases, and 5 bases had no gene match. CDR1 is MDHEN and CDR2 is SYDVKM in the germline V gene. This CDR3 has 15 residues. The CDR3 loop reads CASSFSGTGGDGYTF. The CDR3 DNA reads TGTGCCAGCAGTTTCTCCGGGACAGGGGGCGATGGCTACACCTTC.

The V gene is TRBV27, the J gene TRBJ2-1, with 9 nucleotides matching TRBD2. The CDR3 loop spans 15 amino acids. CDR1 MNHEY and CDR2 SMNVEV come from the germline V gene (reference sequence). V shed 3 bases, J shed 8 bases, and the junction held 8 bases outside the gene matches. CDR3 loop: CASSLLAGGMDEQFF. The CDR3 bases are TGTGCCAGCAGTTTGTTGGCGGGGGGGATGGATGAGCAGTTCTTC.

V is TRBV7-9 and J is TRBJ2-5; 14 bases are a match to TRBD2. V lost 5 bases and J lost 6; bases outside the gene matches: 8. The V gene's germline CDR1 is SEHNR and CDR2 FQNEAQ (reference sequence). The CDR3 spans 16 residues. The CDR3 spells CASSPRLAGGLKTQYF. The DNA of the CDR3 is TGTGCCAGCAGCCCAAGACTAGCGGGGGGGTTAAAGACCCAGTACTTC. The full variable domain, in which reference TRBV7-9 and TRBJ2-5 provide the parts outside the CDR3, is DTGVSQNPRHKITKRGQNVTFRCDPISEHNRLYWYRQTLGQGPEFLTYFQNEAQLEKSRLLSDRFSAERPKGSFSTLEIQRTEQGDSAMYLCASSPRLAGGLKTQYFGPGTRLLVL.

This rearrangement joins TRBV28 to TRBJ2-7; 9 positions agree with TRBD1. The CDR3 loop spans 15 amino acids. The trim removed 6 bases at V and 5 bases at J, leaving 11 bases unmatched. Germline CDR1 and CDR2: MDHEN and SYDVKM. The CDR3 DNA follows: TGTGCCAGCAGAGCCTCGGGGACAGGGCTCCACGAGCAGTACTTC. It yields the protein CASRASGTGLHEQYF.

This chain connects TRBV27 to TRBJ1-2; maybe TRBD1 (5 bases). Per the germline V gene, CDR1 is MNHEY and CDR2 is SMNVEV (reference sequence). V was trimmed by 7 bases and J by 1 base, leaving 16 bases between them. The CDR3 consists of 15 residues. The CDR3: CASTQVWGLNYGYTF. CDR3 coding DNA: TGTGCCAGCACCCAGGTTTGGGGCCTTAACTATGGCTACACCTTC.

This rearrangement joins TRBV5-3 to TRBJ2-5, with D possibly TRBD1 on 6 matching bases. TRBV5-3 belongs to the ORF category, with a function that is uncertain. This CDR3 is built from 14 residues. Between the trimmed V and J ends, which lost 1 base and 6 bases, there was a span of 13 bases. For the CDR3, the DNA is TGTGCCAGAAGCTTGAAGGGGGAAGGAAAGACCCAGTACTTC. The encoded protein is CARSLKGEGKTQYF.

The CDR3 bases are TGTGCCAGCAGTTTATATAAGAGGGCTAACTATGGCTACACCTTC. Protein: CASSLYKRANYGYTF. J is TRBJ1-2 and V is TRBV28, with unresolved D. CDR1 and CDR2 from the germline V gene are MDHEN and SYDVKM. V lost 1 base, J lost 0 bases, and 9 bases lay in between. The CDR3 has 15 amino acids.

The chain is built from TRBV9 and TRBJ2-1; D is undetermined. The CDR3 length is 13 residues. Germline values: CDR1 SGDLS, CDR2 YYNGEE. The germline V and J ends were trimmed by 3 bases and 6 bases, with 10 bases remaining between them. The DNA for the CDR3 is TGTGCCAGCAGCGCCCTGACTGGCAATGAGCAGTTCTTC. It encodes CASSALTGNEQFF.

This clone was counted a single time. V and J are TRBV5-6 and TRBJ1-1, with a tentative D call TRBD1 (6 bases). The CDR3 is made up of 14 amino acids. The V end lost 3 bases, the J end lost 1 base, and 10 bases lay between the germline ends. Germline assignment: CDR1 SGHDT and CDR2 YYEEEE. This chain's CDR3 is CASSYLGQNTEAFF. The CDR3 coding sequence is TGTGCCAGCAGCTACCTGGGACAGAACACTGAAGCTTTCTTT.

Only one count was recorded for this clone. V and J are TRBV30 and TRBJ2-1; weak D call: TRBD1 (6 bases). Germline assignment: CDR1 GTSNPN and CDR2 SVGIG (reference sequence). The CDR3 extends over 14 amino acids. Trimming pared 2 bases from V and 3 bases from J, leaving 11 bases between. The DNA of the CDR3 is TGTGCCTGGAGTTCCGGGACACTCTACAATGAGCAGTTCTTC. It specifies CAWSSGTLYNEQFF.

The chain joins TRBV7-8 to TRBJ2-3; tentatively, D is TRBD1 (5 bases). The CDR3 has 16 amino acids. Trimming shortened V by 5 bases and J by 0 bases, and 15 bases separated the two germline ends. The germline V gene encodes CDR1 SGHVS and CDR2 FQNEAQ. The CDR3 loop is CASSRITGTSTDTQYF. The CDR3 nucleotides read TGTGCCAGCAGCCGAATAACAGGAACTAGCACAGATACGCAGTATTTT.

The V and J genes are TRBV30 and TRBJ2-7, with a tentative D call TRBD2 (7 bases). CDR3 length: 14 amino acids. V gave up 0 bases and J gave up 4 bases, with 13 bases separating them. Per germline, CDR1 GTSNPN and CDR2 SVGIG (reference sequence). The CDR3 is CAWSVRRGAYEQYF. The CDR3 DNA reads TGTGCCTGGAGTGTACGTCGGGGGGCATACGAGCAGTACTTC. Supplemented by reference TRBV30 and TRBJ2-7, the full variable domain reads SQTIHQWPATLVQPVGSPLSLECTVEGTSNPNLYWYRQAAGRGLQLLFYSVGIGQISSEVPQNLSASRPQDRQFILSSKKLLLSDSGFYLCAWSVRRGAYEQYFGPGTRLTVT.

This clone was observed a single time. The CDR3 ends on some other residue instead of the conserved phenylalanine or tryptophan, so this is likely a read error. The limits of the CDR3 on the DNA are not certain, so only TCRdb's listed CDR3 is given. The J gene is TRBJ1-2, the V gene TRBV21-1; the table's D call, TRBD1, was not checked against the DNA. TRBV21-1 is termed a pseudogene. Termini included, the CDR3 measures 13 amino acids. Here the CDR3 reads CASSPVIGQGFCV.

This rearrangement joins TRBV6-5 to TRBJ1-6; 12 bases line up with TRBD1. There are 15 residues in the CDR3. Germline V lookup: CDR1 MNHEY, CDR2 SVGAGI. V was clipped by 6 bases and J by 10 bases; unmatched bases: 7. For the CDR3, the DNA is TGTGCCAGCAGGGCCGGGACAGGGGGCAAATCACCCCTCCACTTT. This gives the protein CASRAGTGGKSPLHF.

This clone appeared a single time. DNA for the CDR3: TGTGCCACCAGTGACAGGGGGCAAAGCTATGGCTACACCTTC. Its protein is CATSDRGQSYGYTF. The chain is built from TRBV24-1 and TRBJ1-2, with 8 bases lining up with TRBD1. CDR3 length: 14 amino acids. The V segment lost 4 bases and the J segment 4 bases; nucleotides outside the gene matches: 4. The germline CDR1 and CDR2 sequences are KGHDR and SFDVKD.

The rearrangement joins TRBV10-3 to TRBJ2-7; 10 bases are shared with TRBD1. Germline CDR1 ENHRY, CDR2 SYGVKD. V was pared by 6 bases and J by 7 bases, with 12 bases of the junction left unmatched. This CDR3 region has 15 residues. The chain's CDR3 is CAIRLPGQGDREQYF. The CDR3 DNA follows: TGTGCCATCAGGCTCCCCGGACAGGGGGATCGTGAGCAGTACTTC.

For the CDR3, the DNA is TGTGCCAGCAGCTTAATAGCGGGACCCTACAATGAGCAGTTCTTC. Its protein product is CASSLIAGPYNEQFF. V is TRBV11-2 and J is TRBJ2-1, with 8 nucleotides matching TRBD2. J lost 2 bases, V lost 2 bases, and 2 bases had no gene match. Germline lookup yields CDR1 SGHAT and CDR2 FQNNGV. The CDR3 contains 15 residues.

The genes are TRBV11-2 and TRBJ1-2; D unclear. This CDR3 is 13 amino acids long. Germline-derived CDR1 and CDR2 are SGHAT and FQNNGV. Trimming pared 4 bases from V and 0 bases from J, leaving 6 bases between. The CDR3 loop reads CASSSQANYGYTF. The CDR3 bases are TGTGCCAGCAGCTCACAAGCTAACTATGGCTACACCTTC.

V gene TRBV6-5 combines with J gene TRBJ1-4, with D maybe TRBD1 (6 bases). The CDR3 runs to 16 residues. The germline gives CDR1 MNHEY, CDR2 SVGAGI. V shed 1 base and J shed 10 bases, with 19 bases lying between them. CDR3 sequence: CASSYYSDPGGAKLFF. As DNA, the CDR3 is TGTGCCAGCAGTTACTATTCCGACCCGGGGGGGGCAAAACTGTTTTTT.

The rearrangement uses TRBV7-8 and TRBJ2-3; TRBD2 matches at 13 bases. Trimming removed 2 bases from V and 2 bases from J; junction bases left unmatched: 4. The germline V gene has CDR1 SGHVS and CDR2 FQNEAQ. This CDR3 comprises 17 residues. The CDR3, as DNA: TGTGCCAGCAGCTTAAGGACTAGCGGGGGCTACACAGATACGCAGTATTTT. Protein: CASSLRTSGGYTDTQYF.